One sample yielded the 5 T cell receptor beta chains listed below, sequenced in a study of blood T cells in healthy people across ages. Primers used in a second PCR of about 7 to 11 cycles were a sample-barcoded 5' primer and a J-beta primer mix. One entry per CDR3 protein results from TCRdb running MiXCR on the 5' RACE reads. The sample contains about 640,000 distinct CDR3 sequences, under 70% of which appear only once. Sequencing used blood. The source of these receptors is a man between 60 and 75 years old in good health.

The chain is built from TRBV21-1 and TRBJ2-1. TRBV21-1 is designated a pseudogene. The CDR3 covers 13 residues. CDR3 sequence: CASRQSAYNEQFF. CDR3 nucleotides: TGTGCCAGCAGGCAGAGCGCCTACAATGAGCAGTTCTTC.

This clonotype was recorded at least ten times. The chain uses TRBV10-3 and TRBJ2-5; tentative D call: TRBD2 (6 bases). V lost 11 bases and J 5 bases, leaving 18 bases between the germline ends. CDR1 and CDR2 (germline): ENHRY, SYGVKD. This CDR3 spans 13 amino acids. The chain's CDR3 is CAAGSGTGETQYF. The CDR3 DNA sequence: TGTGCCGCAGGTAGCGGCACGGGGGAGACCCAGTACTTC.

The chain joins TRBV2 to TRBJ2-1; possibly TRBD2 for D (6 bases). Trimming pared 7 bases from V and 5 bases from J, leaving 18 bases between. Germline loops: CDR1 SNHLY, CDR2 FYNNEI. This CDR3 region has 15 residues. CDR3 nucleotides: TGTGCCAGCATCACCGGGGGTAGTCTCCACAATGAGCAGTTCTTC. This codes for CASITGGSLHNEQFF.

This clonotype has a handful of counts. The chain employs TRBV20-1 and TRBJ2-4; possibly TRBD1 or TRBD2 for D (7 bases each). With the DNA end fitting TRBJ2-7 better, the J assignment may be wrong. The CDR3 is 14 residues long. The germline gives CDR1 DFQATT, CDR2 SNEGSKA (reference sequence). This chain's CDR3 is CSALGGGGQYEQYF. DNA of the CDR3: TGCAGTGCTCTCGGGGGAGGGGGACAGTACGAGCAGTACTTC.

A few counts support this clonotype. The chain has TRBV29-1 and TRBJ2-1; the match to TRBD1 covers 8 bases. V lost 7 bases and J lost 7; bases outside the gene matches: 9. The CDR3 extends over 13 amino acids. Germline values: CDR1 SQVTM, CDR2 ANQGSEA. CDR3: CSALPRTGNEQFF. CDR3 nucleotide sequence: TGCAGCGCCCTCCCGAGGACAGGGAATGAGCAGTTCTTC.